These T cell receptor beta chains were read from a single sample in a study of technical replicates of blood from several donors. Sequencing used immunoSEQ multiplex PCR; TCRdb keeps in-frame clones, though not all of them. The data contain about 100,000 clones, over 95% of them singletons. The sequencing sample was made of T cells isolated from PBMCs. These receptor sequences come from a human donor in good health. Each CDR3 is given with its conserved first and last residue. The D gene is left open where the match is weak. Clone size is not always given. Where it is, it says once, few, many or a class for expanded clones.

- TRBJ2-1 TRBV29-1 - CSVAQAEQFF TGCAGCGTCGCTCAAGCCGAGCAGTTCTTC
- TRBJ2-1 TRBV6-6 - CASVRLPYNEQFF TGTGCCAGCGTCAGATTACCTTACAATGAGCAGTTCTTC
TRBD1 TRBJ2-1 TRBV6-5 - CASKGTGESYNEQFF TGTGCCAGCAAAGGGACAGGTGAATCCTACAATGAGCAGTTCTTC
- TRBJ2-1 TRBV19 - CASSIKLRGNEQFF TGTGCCAGTAGTATAAAGTTACGGGGGAATGAGCAGTTCTTC
TRBD2 TRBJ2-1 TRBV10-3 - CAISERGTSGYNEQFF TGTGCCATCAGTGAAAGGGGGACTAGCGGTTACAATGAGCAGTTCTTC
- TRBJ1-1 TRBV4-1 few CASSQVSGTASTEAFF TGCGCCAGCAGCCAGGTGAGCGGAACGGCGAGCACTGAAGCTTTCTTT
TRBD2 TRBJ2-1 TRBV5-1 - CASSQLAGSYNEQFF TGCGCCAGCAGCCAACTAGCGGGGTCTTACAATGAGCAGTTCTTC
- TRBJ1-5 TRBV30 - CAWSGTDNSNQPQHF TGTGCCTGGAGTGGGACAGACAATAGCAATCAGCCCCAGCATTTT
- TRBJ2-5 TRBV9 - CASSVTDMAKDQYF TGTGCCAGCAGCGTAACCGACATGGCGAAGGACCAGTACTTC
TRBD1 TRBJ2-5 TRBV7-9 - CASLELGQGLETQYF TGTGCCAGCCTTGAACTCGGACAGGGATTAGAGACCCAGTACTTC
- TRBJ2-5 TRBV28 - CASNTVQETQYF TGTGCCAGCAACACAGTCCAAGAGACCCAGTACTTC
TRBD2 TRBJ2-3 TRBV9 - CASSVAVAGSTDTQYF TGTGCCAGCAGCGTAGCCGTAGCGGGGAGCACAGATACGCAGTATTTT
- TRBJ2-1 TRBV11-3 - CASRGGARYNEQFF TGTGCCAGCAGGGGGGGGGCCCGCTACAATGAGCAGTTCTTC
TRBD2 TRBJ2-5 TRBV4-1 - CASSQGSGAAQETQYF TGCGCCAGCAGCCAAGGAAGCGGGGCGGCCCAAGAGACCCAGTACTTC
- TRBJ2-7 TRBV5-6 - CASSWGGVPYEQYF TGTGCCAGCAGCTGGGGCGGGGTCCCCTACGAGCAGTACTTC
TRBD1 TRBJ2-7 TRBV5-4 - CASSHIQGAGEQYF TGTGCCAGCAGCCACATACAGGGGGCGGGCGAGCAGTACTTC
- TRBJ2-7 TRBV6-5 - CASSSGNEQYF TGTGCCAGCAGTTCAGGGAACGAGCAGTACTTC
- TRBJ2-5 TRBV2 - CASTRSMQETQYF TGTGCCAGCACGCGCTCTATGCAAGAGACCCAGTACTTC
- TRBJ2-7 TRBV11-2 few CASSFLRGSYEQYF TGTGCCAGCAGCTTCCTCAGGGGCTCCTACGAGCAGTACTTC
TRBD2 TRBJ2-7 TRBV7-9 - CASSLGGGNEQYF TGTGCCAGCAGCTTAGGGGGGGGAAATGAGCAGTACTTC
TRBD1 TRBJ1-2 TRBV19 - CASSTGQGAEGYTF TGTGCCAGTAGTACAGGACAGGGGGCTGAAGGCTACACCTTC
TRBD1 TRBJ2-7 TRBV15 - CATSRGTDSYEQYF TGTGCCACCAGCAGGGGGACAGACTCCTACGAGCAGTACTTC
- TRBJ1-1 TRBV9 - CASSVREAGYEAFF TGTGCCAGCAGCGTGCGGGAGGCTGGGTATGAAGCTTTCTTT
TRBD2 TRBJ2-7 TRBV5-1 - CASSAGTKAYEQYF TGCGCCAGCAGCGCCGGGACTAAGGCTTACGAGCAGTACTTC
- TRBJ1-2 TRBV29-1 - CSVQVFYGYTF TGCAGCGTACAGGTCTTCTATGGCTACACCTTC
TRBD2 TRBJ2-1 TRBV11-3 - CASSGTGTRNNEQFF TGTGCCAGCAGCGGGACCGGGACTAGGAACAATGAGCAGTTCTTC